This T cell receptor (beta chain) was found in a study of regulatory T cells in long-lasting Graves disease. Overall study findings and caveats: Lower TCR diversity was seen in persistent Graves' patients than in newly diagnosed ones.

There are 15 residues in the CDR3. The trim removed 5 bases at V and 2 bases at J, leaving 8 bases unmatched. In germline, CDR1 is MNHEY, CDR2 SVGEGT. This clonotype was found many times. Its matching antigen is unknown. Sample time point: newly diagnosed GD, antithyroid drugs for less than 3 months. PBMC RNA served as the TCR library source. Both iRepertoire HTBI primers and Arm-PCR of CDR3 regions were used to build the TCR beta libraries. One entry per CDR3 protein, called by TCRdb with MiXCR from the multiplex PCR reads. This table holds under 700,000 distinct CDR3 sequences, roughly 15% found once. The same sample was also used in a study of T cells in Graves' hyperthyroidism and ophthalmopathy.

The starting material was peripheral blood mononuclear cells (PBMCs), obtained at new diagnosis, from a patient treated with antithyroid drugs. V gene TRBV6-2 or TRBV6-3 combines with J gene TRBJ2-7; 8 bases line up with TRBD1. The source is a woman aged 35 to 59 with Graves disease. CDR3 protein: CASSEDGQGAYEQYF. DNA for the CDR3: TGTGCCAGCAGTGAGGATGGACAGGGTGCCTACGAGCAGTACTTC.